The 4 T cell receptor beta chains reported below all come from one sample, sequenced in a study of T cells in Graves' hyperthyroidism and ophthalmopathy. RNA transcripts provided the source from which TCR beta CDR3 regions were amplified. The HTBI primer set drove a first-round RT-PCR of the TCR CDR3. TCRdb re-called the multiplex PCR reads through MiXCR, storing one row per CDR3 protein. Altogether about 350,000 distinct CDR3 sequences are present, about 15% being singletons, with the ten largest covering around 23%. The sequenced material came from blood. The receptors come from a woman in her 30s with Graves' hyperthyroidism.

This clonotype was counted many times. This chain links TRBV28 with TRBJ1-3, with D unresolved. Trimming cost V 6 bases and J 0 bases, with 9 bases left between them. Germline V CDR1 and CDR2: MDHEN, SYDVKM. The CDR3 is 14 residues long. CDR3 DNA sequence: TGTGCCAGCAGATTCCCAGGCTCTGGAAACACCATATATTTT. This encodes CASRFPGSGNTIYF.

This clonotype was counted at least ten times. V is TRBV11-2 and J is TRBJ1-6; tentatively, D is TRBD1 (5 bases). CDR1 and CDR2 from the germline V gene are SGHAT and FQNNGV. The CDR3 has 14 residues. Trimming stripped 0 bases from V and 7 bases from J, with 7 bases between. The DNA for the CDR3 is TGTGCCAGCAGCTTAGATGGGGGGAATTCACCCCTCCACTTT. Protein sequence: CASSLDGGNSPLHF.

V and J are TRBV3-1 and TRBJ1-2; 7 bases map to TRBD1. Germline trimming cut 3 bases from V and 8 bases from J; bases unmatched to any gene: 12. From germline, CDR1 is LGHDT and CDR2 YNNKEL (reference sequence). The CDR3 is made up of 15 amino acids. CDR3 in DNA: TGTGCCAGCAGCCATGATCCACAGACAGGGCGCGGCTACACCTTC. Its translation: CASSHDPQTGRGYTF. Supplemented by reference TRBV3-1 and TRBJ1-2, the full variable domain reads DTAVSQTPKYLVTQMGNDKSIKCEQNLGHDTMYWYKQDSKKFLKIMFSYNNKELIINETVPNRFSPKSPDKAHLNLHINSLELGDSAVYFCASSHDPQTGRGYTFGSGTRLTVV.

In its sample, this clonotype was seen many times. The chain combines TRBV15 with TRBJ1-1; no clear D. V was trimmed by 0 bases and J by 3 bases, leaving 8 bases between them. CDR1 is LNHNV and CDR2 is YYDKDF in the germline V gene (reference sequence). This CDR3 has 14 amino acids. The CDR3 loop reads CATSRDRVDTEAFF. For the CDR3, the DNA is TGTGCCACCAGCAGAGATAGGGTGGACACTGAAGCTTTCTTT.